This T cell receptor (beta chain) was observed in a study of blood T cell repertoires in COVID-19 (dated by TCRdb to 2020 to 2021). With regard to the full study: Samples covering the acute and convalescent phases of COVID-19 were provided by collaborators in the United States, Italy and Spain. The material from the prospective study consisted of cDNA or gDNA derived from T cells, B-cell-depleted T cells, or PBMCs. Sample metadata almost always included a de-identified subject ID, COVID-19 status, age in years and sex. The repertoires were made available in a free public database intended to serve as a resource for research on the immune response to SARS-CoV-2. Where available, HLA class I and class II types were obtained from metadata supplied by the sample provider rather than from assay-based typing. Deeply sampled blood TCRbeta repertoires from subjects exposed to, actively infected with, or recovered from COVID-19 were included in the dataset. The samples were drawn from the first 160 participants of the ongoing ImmuneRACE study and from 1,254 subjects provided by 6 global collaborators.

What the research found in general, with its limitations: The amount of clinical and demographic metadata varied by source and participant and was provided uncurated.

The CDR3 numbers 15 residues from cysteine through phenylalanine. Only the CDR3 part of the read is kept: 45 bases, read in frame from the first base. CDR1 and CDR2, looked up from the germline V gene, are SNHLY and FYNNEI. Trimming costs V 3 bases and J 7 bases, and their ends lie 18 bases apart. The immunoSEQ Assay, a bias-controlled multiplex PCR, was used to amplify TCRbeta CDR3 regions from genomic DNA. From the authors' description of their analysis: The number of nucleated cells in each sample was estimated from the amplification of reference gene primers within the assay. Sequence reads were collapsed and filtered to measure the absolute abundance of every unique TCRbeta CDR3 rearrangement. For each sample, productive Simpson clonality was calculated as the square root of Simpson's diversity index over productive rearrangements. This immuneACCESS table, as held by TCRdb, lists in-frame sequences with V and J called but not all clones. Of the missing ones, under half trace to an unresolved V gene in checked studies; the others have no known cause. V and J calls plus clone size are reproduced from that table; the DNA served to infer D and trimming. This sample lists about 190,000 clones; approximately 81% were detected once. Clones ranked in the top ten supply around 20% of the sample.

The collaborating institutions used their own protocols to collect whole blood in K2EDTA tubes. For TCRbeta analysis, collaborator samples were shipped as frozen whole blood, as isolated PBMCs, or as DNA extracted from either sample type. Details on this clone: Its antigen is unknown. No base quality information exists; no much larger clone differs at one position.

This chain joins TRBV2 to TRBJ1-2; the D region possibly corresponds to TRBD1 (5 bases align). The sequenced sample consisted of peripheral blood. This TCR came from a human donor in a cohort sampled during active COVID-19. For the CDR3, the sequence is CASSELRTSSSGYTF. The DNA sequence is TGTGCCAGCAGTGAGTTAAGGACATCTTCTTCTGGCTACACCTTC.